Detailed here is one T cell receptor beta chain. Its antigen is not known. This same CDR3 is encoded by further DNA sequences in the sample. PCR amplification relied on 60 Vbeta primers (plus 13 Jbeta primers). This table comes from immunoSEQ multiplex PCR, and its TCRdb copy is limited to in-frame clones, with some not included. Of around 150,000 clones in the sample, roughly 77% were seen once. This sample is drawn from a study of cytomegalovirus exposure and HLA in healthy donors. Study background: Unique TCR beta sequences numbering over 100 million came from about 179 million T cells in an earlier analysis.

Notes on the study in general: Some V segments, TRBV6-2 and TRBV6-3 among them, were indistinguishable and were therefore excluded. Earlier analysis looked at TCR beta V segments, and most were productive about 90% or about 30% of the time. The majority of CMV-associated TCR beta chains were reported as apparently HLA-restricted in a later analysis.

The CDR3 extends over 13 amino acids. J was trimmed by 2 bases and V by 1 base; bases with no gene match: 0. Germline assignment: CDR1 SGHRS and CDR2 YFSETQ. The receptor comes from a young man in good health and CMV-seropositive. This chain joins TRBV5-1 and TRBJ2-7; 7 positions match TRBD1. The sequenced sample consisted of PBMCs. CDR3 nucleotide sequence: TGCGCCAGCAGCTTGCAGGGGGCCTACGAGCAGTACTTC. Amino acid sequence: CASSLQGAYEQYF.